One sample yielded the 10 T cell receptor beta chains listed below, sequenced in a study of cytomegalovirus exposure and HLA in healthy donors. TCRdb's copy holds only in-frame clones and misses some; the assay was immunoSEQ multiplex PCR. The sample yields some 45,000 clones, 90% to 95% seen once. Sequencing was carried out using PBMCs. All receptors derive from a man in his late teens or twenties in good health and CMV-seronegative.

The chain joins TRBV6-5 to TRBJ1-1; D is unresolved. The CDR3 runs to 13 residues. Germline lookup yields CDR1 MNHEY and CDR2 SVGAGI. V gave up 0 bases and J gave up 5 bases, with 7 bases separating them. This CDR3 reads CASSYSERTEAFF. CDR3 sequence (DNA): TGTGCCAGCAGTTACTCAGAGAGGACTGAAGCTTTCTTT.

The chain joins TRBV6-6 to TRBJ1-4; 11 nucleotides align to TRBD1. This CDR3 region has 16 residues. Germline assignment: CDR1 MNHNY and CDR2 SVGAGI (reference sequence). V lost 7 bases to trimming and J lost 0 bases; unmatched junction nucleotides: 4. DNA for the CDR3: TGTGCCAGCAACAGGGACAGGGGGGCAACTAATGAAAAACTGTTTTTT. It codes for CASNRDRGATNEKLFF.

The chain uses TRBV4-1 and TRBJ2-5; 12 bases line up with TRBD2. The CDR3 has 17 residues. With 0 bases clipped from V and 6 bases from J, the junction kept 8 bases outside the gene matches. The germline V gene encodes CDR1 MGHRA and CDR2 YSYEKL. CDR3 residues: CASSQDLTSGSWKTQYF. DNA of the CDR3: TGCGCCAGCAGCCAAGATCTGACTAGCGGGAGCTGGAAGACCCAGTACTTC.

The chain uses TRBV7-6 and TRBJ2-4, with 7 bases that match TRBD1. Germline trimming cut 1 base from V and 0 bases from J; bases unmatched to any gene: 3. The CDR3 runs 16 residues. In germline, CDR1 is SGHVS, CDR2 FNYEAQ. CDR3 DNA sequence: TGTGCCAGCAGCTTAGTGCCAGGGGGAGCCAAAAACATTCAGTACTTC. The encoded protein is CASSLVPGGAKNIQYF.

The chain employs TRBV2 and TRBJ2-3; 7 nucleotides line up with TRBD1. CDR1 and CDR2 (germline): SNHLY, FYNNEI. The CDR3 is 14 residues long. The V segment lost 7 bases and the J segment 3 bases; nucleotides outside the gene matches: 7. The CDR3 DNA is TGTGCCAGCACGGGACAGAGGGTAACAGATACGCAGTATTTT. Residues: CASTGQRVTDTQYF.

The CDR3 here is CASSLDSYNEQFF. DNA of the CDR3: TGTGCCAGCAGCCTCGACAGTTACAATGAGCAGTTCTTC. J is TRBJ2-1 and V is TRBV27; D is possibly TRBD1 (5 bases). Per the germline V gene, CDR1 is MNHEY and CDR2 is SMNVEV (reference sequence). The CDR3 is 13 residues long. The ends were cut back, 6 bases at V and 4 bases at J, with 10 bases in the middle.

The rearrangement uses TRBV5-1 and TRBJ2-5; D gene unclear. Germline CDR1 reads SGHRS; CDR2 reads YFSETQ. Trimming pared 0 bases from V and 2 bases from J, leaving 8 bases between. The CDR3 contains 14 residues. The CDR3 here is CASSLDPEQETQYF. The DNA of the CDR3 is TGCGCCAGCAGCTTGGATCCTGAGCAAGAGACCCAGTACTTC.

The V and J genes are TRBV5-4 and TRBJ1-2, with D perhaps TRBD1 (5 bases). The CDR3 consists of 12 residues. Germline assignment: CDR1 SGHNT and CDR2 YYREEE (reference sequence). V was pared by 6 bases and J by 8 bases, with 14 bases between. The CDR3 region has the DNA TGTGCCAGCACCGGCAGGGCGGGAGGCTACACCTTC. This sequence encodes CASTGRAGGYTF.

This chain links TRBV7-9 with TRBJ1-1, with 9 bases identical to TRBD1. CDR3 length equals 14 residues. Looked up from germline, CDR1 is SEHNR and CDR2 is FQNEAQ (reference sequence). V was pared by 5 bases and J by 3 bases, with 4 bases of the junction left unmatched. The CDR3: CASSLTGGDTEAFF. CDR3 nucleotides: TGTGCCAGCAGCCTGACAGGGGGTGACACTGAAGCTTTCTTT.

This clone occurred once. This rearrangement joins TRBV7-9 to TRBJ2-1; D gene ambiguous. V shed 3 bases and J shed 5 bases, with 14 bases lying between them. There are 15 residues in the CDR3. From germline, CDR1 is SEHNR and CDR2 FQNEAQ (reference sequence). CDR3 protein: CASSFGTPPHNEQFF. The DNA for the CDR3 is TGTGCCAGCAGCTTCGGTACTCCCCCCCACAATGAGCAGTTCTTC.